Shown below are 9 T cell receptor beta chains from a single sample sequenced in a study of blood T cell repertoires in COVID-19. Produced via immunoSEQ multiplex PCR; TCRdb's table is partial and in-frame only. In the table there are around 180,000 clones, around 82% of which are singletons. Specimen: PBMCs or T cells enriched from blood (not recorded which). These receptors came from a woman between 50 and 59 years old with acute COVID-19.

This rearrangement joins TRBV9 to TRBJ1-2; tentatively, D is TRBD1 (6 bases). V gave up 2 bases and J gave up 4 bases, with 15 bases separating them. Germline loops: CDR1 SGDLS, CDR2 YYNGEE. The CDR3 has 15 residues. CDR3 region: CASSVGKQGTYGYTF. The CDR3 region has the DNA TGTGCCAGCAGCGTGGGGAAACAGGGAACCTATGGCTACACCTTC.

The J gene is TRBJ1-4, the V gene TRBV14; D call uncertain. Germline values: CDR1 SGHDN, CDR2 FVKESK. V was shortened by 1 base and J by 7 bases, with 19 bases between the two germline ends. This CDR3 contains 17 residues. The CDR3 spells CASSQGSGWEGSEKLFF. The CDR3 DNA is TGTGCCAGCAGCCAAGGTTCCGGGTGGGAAGGGAGTGAAAAACTGTTTTTT.

The rearrangement joins TRBV3-1 (or the pseudogene TRBV3-2) to TRBJ2-3, with D possibly being TRBD2 (7 bases). This CDR3 comprises 13 residues. The V gene's germline CDR1 is LGHDT and CDR2 YNNKEL (reference sequence). V was shortened by 8 bases and J by 4 bases, with 13 bases between the two germline ends. Here the CDR3 reads CASGEGGPDTQYF. CDR3 in DNA: TGTGCCAGCGGTGAGGGGGGGCCAGATACGCAGTATTTT.

The rearrangement links TRBV25-1 to TRBJ1-6, with 7 bases aligning to TRBD1. J lost 5 bases, V lost 4 bases, and 2 bases had no gene match. Germline CDR1 reads MGHDK; CDR2 reads SYGVNS. This CDR3 region has 14 residues. In DNA form, the CDR3 reads TGTGCCAGCAGTGGCGACAGGGATAATTCACCCCTCCACTTT. Translation gives CASSGDRDNSPLHF.

The rearrangement links TRBV28 to TRBJ1-1; perhaps TRBD1 as D (5 bases). The CDR3 sequence is 13 residues long. V was pared by 5 bases and J by 4 bases, with 11 bases between. Germline V gene lookup returns CDR1 MDHEN and CDR2 SYDVKM. The CDR3 reads CASSPRRGTEAFF. Here the CDR3 DNA reads TGTGCCAGCAGTCCGCGAAGGGGCACTGAAGCTTTCTTT.

The rearrangement links TRBV7-8 to TRBJ2-7, with 10 nucleotides matching TRBD2. The CDR3 runs to 15 residues. J gave up 6 bases and V 4 bases, and 9 bases lay outside the gene matches. Germline V gene data show CDR1 as SGHVS and CDR2 as FQNEAQ. The CDR3 spells CASSSSGGARGEQYV. The CDR3 DNA sequence: TGTGCCAGCAGCTCAAGCGGGGGGGCCAGAGGCGAGCAGTACGTC.

This chain uses TRBV5-4 with TRBJ1-6; a possible D gene is TRBD1 (5 bases). This CDR3 region has 15 residues. Germline V gene lookup returns CDR1 SGHNT and CDR2 YYREEE (reference sequence). Trimming cost V 2 bases and J 5 bases, with 11 bases left between them. The CDR3 reads CASSFQGVNNSPLHF. The CDR3 nucleotides read TGTGCCAGCAGCTTCCAAGGGGTCAATAATTCACCCCTCCACTTT.

The chain combines TRBV4-1 with TRBJ1-5, with D unresolved. The CDR3 has 15 residues. Trimming took off 0 bases at V and 2 bases at J, with 8 bases between the two ends. Germline lookup yields CDR1 MGHRA and CDR2 YSYEKL. The CDR3 region is CASSQDLGGNQPQHF. CDR3 in DNA: TGCGCCAGCAGCCAAGATCTCGGGGGCAATCAGCCCCAGCATTTT.

The J gene is TRBJ1-2, the V gene TRBV11-2; no reliable D call. The germline gives CDR1 SGHAT, CDR2 FQNNGV. Trimming pared 0 bases from V and 5 bases from J, leaving 7 bases between. The CDR3 is 13 amino acids. This CDR3 is CASSLDYAYGYTF. CDR3 in DNA: TGTGCCAGCAGCTTAGATTATGCGTATGGCTACACCTTC. Full variable domain (missing parts from reference TRBV11-2 and TRBJ1-2): EAGVAQSPRYKIIEKRQSVAFWCNPISGHATLYWYQQILGQGPKLLIQFQNNGVVDDSQLPKDRFSAERLKGVDSTLKIQPAKLEDSAVYLCASSLDYAYGYTFGSGTRLTVV.